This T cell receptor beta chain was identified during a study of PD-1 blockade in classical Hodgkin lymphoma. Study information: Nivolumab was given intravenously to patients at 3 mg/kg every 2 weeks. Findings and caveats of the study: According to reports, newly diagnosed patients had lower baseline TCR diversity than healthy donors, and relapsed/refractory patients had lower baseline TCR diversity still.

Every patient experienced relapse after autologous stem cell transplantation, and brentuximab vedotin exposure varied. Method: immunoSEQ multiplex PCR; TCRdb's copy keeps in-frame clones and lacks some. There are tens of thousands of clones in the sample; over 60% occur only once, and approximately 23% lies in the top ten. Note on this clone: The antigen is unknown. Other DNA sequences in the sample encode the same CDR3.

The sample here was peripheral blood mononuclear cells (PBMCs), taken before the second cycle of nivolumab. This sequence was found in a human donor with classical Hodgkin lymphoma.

CDR3 bases: TGTGCCAGTAGTATACGAACTAGCGGCGAGCAGTACTTC. Amino acids: CASSIRTSGEQYF. This chain connects TRBV19 to TRBJ2-7; TRBD2 matches 8 bases. After removal of 2 bases from V and 6 bases from J, the junction contained 3 bases not matched to a gene. Germline V gene sequence: CDR1 LNHDA, CDR2 SQIVND (reference sequence). CDR3 length equals 13 residues.